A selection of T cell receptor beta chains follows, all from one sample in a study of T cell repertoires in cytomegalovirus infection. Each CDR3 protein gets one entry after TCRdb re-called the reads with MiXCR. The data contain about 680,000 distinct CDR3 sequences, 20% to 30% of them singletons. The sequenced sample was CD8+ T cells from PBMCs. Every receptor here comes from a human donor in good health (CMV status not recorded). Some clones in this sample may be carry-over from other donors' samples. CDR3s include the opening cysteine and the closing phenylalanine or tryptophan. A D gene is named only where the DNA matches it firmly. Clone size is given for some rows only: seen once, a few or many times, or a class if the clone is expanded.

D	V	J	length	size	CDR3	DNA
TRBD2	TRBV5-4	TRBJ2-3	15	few	CASRTGTSDTDTQYF	TGTGCCAGCAGAACCGGGACTAGCGACACAGATACGCAGTATTTT
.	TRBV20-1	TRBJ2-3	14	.	CSARVPSRTDTQYF	TGCAGTGCTAGGGTCCCCTCCCGCACAGATACGCAGTATTTT
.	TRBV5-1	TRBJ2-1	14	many	CASSPRGNGDEQFF	TGCGCCAGCAGCCCTCGGGGGAATGGCGATGAGCAGTTCTTC
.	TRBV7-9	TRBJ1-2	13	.	CASSNRVKDGYTF	TGTGCCAGCAGCAACAGGGTAAAGGATGGCTACACCTTC
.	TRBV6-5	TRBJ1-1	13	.	CASSYTWTAEAFF	TGTGCCAGCAGTTACACCTGGACGGCTGAAGCTTTCTTT
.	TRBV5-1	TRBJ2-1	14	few	CASSSTRGYNEQFF	TGCGCCAGCAGCTCTACCCGGGGCTACAATGAGCAGTTCTTC
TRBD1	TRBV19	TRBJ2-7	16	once	CASTVKWGQGSYEQYF	TGTGCCAGTACCGTTAAGTGGGGACAGGGATCCTACGAGCAGTACTTC
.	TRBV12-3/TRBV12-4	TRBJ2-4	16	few	CASSSRTESAKNIQYF	TGTGCCAGCAGTTCAAGGACAGAATCGGCCAAAAACATTCAGTACTTC
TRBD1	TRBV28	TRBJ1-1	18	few	CASSFPGTGATLDTEAFF	TGTGCCAGCAGTTTTCCCGGGACAGGGGCTACTCTTGACACTGAAGCTTTCTTT
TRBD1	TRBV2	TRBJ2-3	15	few	CASSMTGIPTDTQYF	TGTGCCAGCAGTATGACAGGGATTCCCACAGATACGCAGTATTTT
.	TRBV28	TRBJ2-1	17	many	CASSPTPTWSSYNEQFF	TGTGCCAGCAGTCCTACTCCAACTTGGAGCTCCTACAATGAGCAGTTCTTC
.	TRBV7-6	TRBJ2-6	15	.	CASSTTKSGANVLTF	TGTGCCAGCAGCACAACTAAATCGGGGGCCAACGTCCTGACTTTC
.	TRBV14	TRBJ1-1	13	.	CASSFQVTTEAFF	TGTGCCAGCAGCTTCCAGGTTACTACTGAAGCTTTCTTT
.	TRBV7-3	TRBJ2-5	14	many	CASSPAGAGETQYF	TGTGCCAGCAGCCCCGCGGGGGCAGGGGAGACCCAGTACTTC
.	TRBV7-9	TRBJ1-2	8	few	CGVTGYTF	TGTGGGGTCACGGGCTACACCTTC
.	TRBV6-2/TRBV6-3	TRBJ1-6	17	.	CASSRGTAYSYNSPLHF	TGTGCCAGCAGTCGGGGGACGGCCTACTCCTATAATTCACCCCTCCACTTT
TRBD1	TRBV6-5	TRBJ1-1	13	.	CASSRGTGSEAFF	TGTGCCAGCAGTCGAGGGACAGGGTCTGAAGCTTTCTTT
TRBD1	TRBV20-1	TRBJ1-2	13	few	CSARENRGYGYTF	TGCAGTGCTAGAGAGAACAGGGGCTATGGCTACACCTTC
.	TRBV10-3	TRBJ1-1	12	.	CAITTAGREAFF	TGTGCCATAACCACCGCGGGGCGGGAGGCTTTCTTT
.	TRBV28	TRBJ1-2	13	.	CATSRAYNYGYTF	TGTGCCACTTCCCGGGCCTATAACTATGGCTACACCTTC
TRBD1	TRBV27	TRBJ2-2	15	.	CASSLSLQGIGELFF	TGTGCCAGCAGTTTAAGTCTACAGGGGATAGGGGAGCTGTTTTTT
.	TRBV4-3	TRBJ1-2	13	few	CASSQGGLEGYTF	TGCGCCAGCAGCCAAGGGGGACTGGAGGGCTACACCTTC
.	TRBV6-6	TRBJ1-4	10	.	CASWEGKPFF	TGTGCCTCCTGGGAAGGAAAACCGTTTTTT
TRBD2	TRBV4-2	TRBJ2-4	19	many	CASSQEPELAGGPGNIQYF	TGTGCCAGCAGCCAAGAGCCCGAACTAGCGGGGGGGCCCGGGAACATTCAGTACTTC
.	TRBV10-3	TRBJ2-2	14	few	CAISDEANTGELFF	TGTGCCATCAGTGATGAAGCGAACACCGGGGAGCTGTTTTTT
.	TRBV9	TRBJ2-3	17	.	CASSVVPWGGPTDTQYF	TGTGCCAGCAGCGTAGTCCCCTGGGGGGGGCCAACAGATACGCAGTATTTT
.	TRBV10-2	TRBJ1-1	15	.	CASRNTGGRNTEAFF	TGCGCCAGCAGAAACACGGGGGGACGCAACACTGAAGCTTTCTTT
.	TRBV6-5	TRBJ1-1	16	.	CASTLHPGPSTTEAFF	TGTGCCAGCACCCTCCACCCCGGACCCTCGACCACTGAAGCTTTCTTT
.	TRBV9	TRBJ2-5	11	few	CASGRRETQYF	TGTGCCAGCGGACGGCGAGAGACCCAGTACTTC
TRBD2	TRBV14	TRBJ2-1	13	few	CASRTSGEREQFF	TGTGCCAGCCGGACTAGCGGGGAGAGGGAGCAGTTCTTC
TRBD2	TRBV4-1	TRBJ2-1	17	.	CASSFRTSGGRNNEQFF	TGCGCCAGCAGCTTTAGGACTAGCGGGGGGCGGAACAATGAGCAGTTCTTC
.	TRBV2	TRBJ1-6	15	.	CASSGASSYNSPLHF	TGTGCCAGCAGTGGAGCCAGCTCCTATAATTCACCCCTCCACTTT
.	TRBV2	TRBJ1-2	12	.	CALLDGYYGYTF	TGTGCCCTACTCGACGGCTACTATGGCTACACCTTC
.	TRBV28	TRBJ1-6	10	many	CASRDIALHF	TGTGCCAGCAGAGATATAGCCCTCCACTTT
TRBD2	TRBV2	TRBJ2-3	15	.	CASSIAGAFTDTQYF	TGTGCCAGCAGCATAGCGGGGGCGTTCACAGATACGCAGTATTTT
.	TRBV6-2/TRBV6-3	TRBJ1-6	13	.	CASSSLGVSPLHF	TGTGCCAGCAGTTCCCTTGGGGTATCACCCCTCCACTTT
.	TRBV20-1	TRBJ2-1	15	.	CSARDSRGRYNEQFF	TGCAGTGCTAGAGATAGCCGGGGGAGATACAATGAGCAGTTCTTC
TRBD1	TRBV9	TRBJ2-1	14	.	CASSSGTGGYEQFF	TGTGCCAGCAGCTCCGGGACAGGGGGTTATGAGCAGTTCTTC
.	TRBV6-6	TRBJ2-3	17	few	CASSYLRQTDPADTQYF	TGTGCCAGCAGTTACCTCAGACAGACAGACCCCGCAGATACGCAGTATTTT
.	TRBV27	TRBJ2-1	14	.	CASSLQVDYNEQFF	TGTGCCAGCAGTTTACAGGTGGATTACAATGAGCAGTTCTTC
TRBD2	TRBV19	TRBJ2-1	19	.	CASSIDHGGAAGIYNEQFF	TGTGCCAGTAGTATAGATCACGGGGGGGCAGCGGGGATTTACAATGAGCAGTTCTTC
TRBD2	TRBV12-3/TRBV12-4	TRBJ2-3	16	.	CANSLDLAGSTDTQYF	TGTGCCAACAGTTTGGACTTAGCGGGGAGCACAGATACGCAGTATTTT
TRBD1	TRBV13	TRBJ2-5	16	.	CASSSDRGTEQETQYF	TGTGCCAGCAGCTCCGACAGGGGAACGGAACAAGAGACCCAGTACTTC
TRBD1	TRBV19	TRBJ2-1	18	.	CASSHRTGDGWMGNEQFF	TGTGCCAGTAGTCATCGGACAGGGGATGGTTGGATGGGTAATGAGCAGTTCTTC
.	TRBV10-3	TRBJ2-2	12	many	CAISDSSGELFF	TGTGCCATCAGTGATTCGTCCGGGGAGCTGTTTTTT
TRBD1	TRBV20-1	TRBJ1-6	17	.	CSAADRATLFLYLPLHF	TGCAGTGCTGCGGACAGGGCGACGCTATTTCTTTATTTACCCCTCCACTTT
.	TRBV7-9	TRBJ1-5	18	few	CASSLAWGPRNSNQPQHF	TGTGCCAGCAGCTTAGCATGGGGACCGCGTAATAGCAATCAGCCCCAGCATTTT
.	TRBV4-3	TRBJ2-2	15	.	CASSHSDGYTGELFF	TGCGCCAGCAGCCACTCGGACGGATACACCGGGGAGCTGTTTTTT
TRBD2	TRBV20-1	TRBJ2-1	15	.	CSARDRGGVYNEQFF	TGCAGTGCTAGAGATCGCGGGGGGGTCTACAATGAGCAGTTCTTC
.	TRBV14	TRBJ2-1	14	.	CASNQRGYYNEQFF	TGTGCCAGCAACCAACGTGGATACTACAATGAGCAGTTCTTC
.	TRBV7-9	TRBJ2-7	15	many	CASSLAAGDFYEQYF	TGTGCCAGCAGCTTAGCGGCAGGGGATTTCTACGAGCAGTACTTC
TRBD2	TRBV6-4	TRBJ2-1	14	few	CATLREGPYNEQFF	TGTGCCACTTTACGGGAGGGTCCCTACAATGAGCAGTTCTTC
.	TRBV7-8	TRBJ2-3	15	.	CAGSDRGLARDTQYF	TGTGCCGGCAGCGACAGGGGACTAGCAAGAGATACACAGTATTTT